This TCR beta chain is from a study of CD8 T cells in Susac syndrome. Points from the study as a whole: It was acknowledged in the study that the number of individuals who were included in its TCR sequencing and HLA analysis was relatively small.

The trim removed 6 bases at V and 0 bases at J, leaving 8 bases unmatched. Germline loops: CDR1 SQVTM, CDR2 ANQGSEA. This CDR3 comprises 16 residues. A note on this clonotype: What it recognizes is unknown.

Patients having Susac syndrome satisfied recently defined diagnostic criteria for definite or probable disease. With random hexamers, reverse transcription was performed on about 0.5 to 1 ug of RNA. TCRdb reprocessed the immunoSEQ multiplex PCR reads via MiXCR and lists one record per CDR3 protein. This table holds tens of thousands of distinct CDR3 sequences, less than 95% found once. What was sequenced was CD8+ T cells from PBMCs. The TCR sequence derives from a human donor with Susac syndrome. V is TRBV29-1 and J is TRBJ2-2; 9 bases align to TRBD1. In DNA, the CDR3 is TGCAGCGTCGTTCCGGGACAGGGATCGAACACCGGGGAGCTGTTTTTT. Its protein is CSVVPGQGSNTGELFF.